A single sample is the source of the 6 T cell receptor beta chains below, sequenced in a study of CD8+CD57+ T cells in acquired aplastic anemia. Patients chosen for sequencing had shown CD8+CD57+ cell expansion by flow cytometry. CDR3 and TCR beta VDJ profiling relied on a genomic DNA template. TCRdb analysed the reads with MiXCR anew, one entry per CDR3 protein. Here the sample spans approximately 250,000 distinct CDR3 sequences, around 82% being singletons. Sequencing was performed on sorted CD4+, CD8+, or CD8+CD57+ T cells (not recorded which) from PBMCs. The receptors come from a human donor with aplastic anemia.

The genes are TRBV7-8 and TRBJ1-5; no clear D. V was pared by 1 base and J by 3 bases, with 13 bases between. This CDR3 region has 16 residues. Germline V gene lookup returns CDR1 SGHVS and CDR2 FQNEAQ. The CDR3 DNA follows: TGTGCCAGCAGCTTAGGGGGTCGGCCGTTCAATCAGCCCCAGCATTTT. Amino acids: CASSLGGRPFNQPQHF. Looking up the rest from reference TRBV7-8 and TRBJ1-5 gives the full variable domain: GAGVSQSPRYKVAKRGQDVALRCDPISGHVSLFWYQQALGQGPEFLTYFQNEAQLDKSGLPSDRFFAERPEGSVSTLKIQRTQQEDSAVYLCASSLGGRPFNQPQHFGDGTRLSIL.

The rearrangement joins TRBV2 to TRBJ2-1; possible D gene TRBD1, 6 bases. V lost 6 bases and J lost 8, with 23 bases in between. This CDR3 comprises 16 residues. Germline CDR1 reads SNHLY; CDR2 reads FYNNEI. The CDR3 is CASRGTRVGLSDEQFF. CDR3 DNA sequence: TGTGCCAGCAGAGGGACACGCGTCGGCTTGAGCGATGAGCAGTTCTTC. Full variable domain (rest looked up from reference TRBV2 and TRBJ2-1): EPEVTQTPSHQVTQMGQEVILRCVPISNHLYFYWYRQILGQKVEFLVSFYNNEISEKSEIFDDQFSVERPDGSNFTLKIRSTKLEDSAMYFCASRGTRVGLSDEQFFGPGTRLTVL.

In the case of this clonotype: This likely comes from a read error, as the CDR3 has no conserved phenylalanine or tryptophan at its end. The DNA is omitted, as the CDR3 cannot be located on it reliably, and the CDR3 follows TCRdb's listing. CDR3 in amino acids: CASSEGLTGNTEV. V and J are TRBV9 and TRBJ2-3; the table's D call of TRBD1 was not tested on the DNA. Germline-derived CDR1 and CDR2 are SGDLS and YYNGEE. The CDR3 extends over 13 residues, inclusive of both ends.

This clonotype was counted ten times or more. Mismatch with germline at one junction end may stem from a read error. CDR3 loop: CAWSVGGSNERFF. CDR3 DNA: TGTGCCTGGAGTGTTGGAGGGAGTAATGAGCGGTTCTTC. V usage is TRBV30 and J usage is TRBJ2-1, with D possibly matching TRBD2 (6 bases). The CDR3 length is 13 residues. CDR1 and CDR2 from the germline V gene are GTSNPN and SVGIG (reference sequence). The full variable domain, in which reference TRBV30 and TRBJ2-1 provide the parts outside the CDR3, is SQTIHQWPATLVQPVGSPLSLECTVEGTSNPNLYWYRQAAGRGLQLLFYSVGIGQISSEVPQNLSASRPQDRQFILSSKKLLLSDSGFYLCAWSVGGSNERFFGPGTRLTVL.

Comments on this clonotype: Germline and junction disagree at one end, which may indicate a read error. The V gene is TRBV9, the J gene TRBJ2-3; a possible D gene is TRBD2 (6 bases). This CDR3 region has 14 residues. Germline lookup yields CDR1 SGDLS and CDR2 YYNGEE. CDR3 loop: CASSAYTGSNTGDF. CDR3 in DNA: TGTGCCAGCAGCGCGTACACCGGGAGCAACACCGGGGATTTT. The full variable domain, its missing parts supplied by reference TRBV9 and TRBJ2-3, is DSGVTQTPKHLITATGQRVTLRCSPRSGDLSVYWYQQSLDQGLQFLIQYYNGEERAKGNILERFSAQQFPDLHSELNLSSLELGDSALYFCASSAYTGSNTGDFGPGTRLTVL.

V is TRBV7-8 and J is TRBJ2-1; D might be TRBD2 (6 bases). The CDR3 contains 13 residues. Germline loops: CDR1 SGHVS, CDR2 FQNEAQ. Trimming removed 6 bases at V and 12 bases at J, with 18 bases between. The CDR3 spells CASSDGGNQAQFF. The CDR3 nucleotides are TGTGCCAGCAGTGATGGGGGGAACCAGGCGCAGTTCTTC. Complete variable domain (other parts from reference TRBV7-8 and TRBJ2-1): GAGVSQSPRYKVAKRGQDVALRCDPISGHVSLFWYQQALGQGPEFLTYFQNEAQLDKSGLPSDRFFAERPEGSVSTLKIQRTQQEDSAVYLCASSDGGNQAQFFGPGTRLTVL.